These 16 T cell receptor beta chains originate from one sample sequenced in a study of control samples from healthy donors and cancer patients. Method: immunoSEQ multiplex PCR; TCRdb's copy keeps in-frame clones and lacks some. The sample has 150,000 to 200,000 clones; 85% to 90% are singletons. Material for sequencing was blood. The receptor set was obtained from a woman aged 25 to 39 in good health.

V and J are TRBV9 and TRBJ1-5; D call uncertain. V was trimmed by 3 bases and J by 5 bases, leaving 12 bases between them. The CDR3 contains 14 residues. From germline, CDR1 is SGDLS and CDR2 YYNGEE. The CDR3 reads CASSAALLDQPQHF. CDR3 bases: TGTGCCAGCAGCGCCGCTTTACTGGATCAGCCCCAGCATTTT.

The chain is built from TRBV4-1 and TRBJ2-5; 9 bases fit TRBD2. Germline V CDR1 and CDR2: MGHRA, YSYEKL. The junction had 8 bases not matched to a gene; V was cut back by 4 bases and J by 5 bases. The CDR3 has 15 residues. This CDR3 reads CASSPRGGLGETQYF. CDR3 bases: TGCGCCAGCAGCCCGCGGGGGGGCCTGGGGGAGACCCAGTACTTC.

The CDR3 reads CASSSTGLNEKLFF. Here the CDR3 DNA reads TGTGCCAGCAGTTCGACAGGACTTAATGAAAAACTGTTTTTT. The rearrangement joins TRBV28 to TRBJ1-4, with D possibly being TRBD1 (6 bases). Trimming pared 4 bases from V and 4 bases from J, leaving 10 bases between. The germline V gene has CDR1 MDHEN and CDR2 SYDVKM. The CDR3 is 14 amino acids.

The rearrangement links TRBV19 to TRBJ2-5, with TRBD2 identical over 9 bases. J was trimmed by 3 bases and V by 8 bases; bases with no gene match: 4. There are 13 residues in the CDR3. CDR1 and CDR2 (germline): LNHDA, SQIVND (reference sequence). CDR3 residues: CASGRLAEETQYF. CDR3 nucleotide sequence: TGTGCCAGTGGAAGACTAGCGGAAGAGACCCAGTACTTC.

This sequence joins TRBV5-5 and TRBJ1-4; D is undetermined. Germline V gene data show CDR1 as SGHKS and CDR2 as YYEKEE (reference sequence). This CDR3 spans 13 amino acids. V lost 3 bases and J 8 bases, leaving 11 bases between the germline ends. CDR3 nucleotide sequence: TGTGCCAGCAGCTCACTGGTATTCGAAAAACTGTTTTTT. As protein: CASSSLVFEKLFF. Together with reference TRBV5-5 and TRBJ1-4, the CDR3 gives the full variable domain: DAGVTQSPTHLIKTRGQQVTLRCSPISGHKSVSWYQQVLGQGPQFIFQYYEKEERGRGNFPDRFSARQFPNYSSELNVNALLLGDSALYLCASSSLVFEKLFFGSGTQLSVL.

This clone appeared once. This chain joins TRBV28 and TRBJ2-6; no reliable D call. Germline CDR1 reads MDHEN; CDR2 reads SYDVKM. V was clipped by 3 bases and J by 2 bases, with 2 bases between them. The CDR3 sequence is 13 residues long. The CDR3 sequence is CASSLPGANVLTF. In DNA form, the CDR3 reads TGTGCCAGCAGTTTGCCTGGGGCCAACGTCCTGACTTTC.

DNA of the CDR3: TGTGCCTCCGGGGGGGAGGGGCAGTTCTTC. Translation gives CASGGEGQFF. This rearrangement joins TRBV5-4 to TRBJ2-1, with 8 nucleotides matching TRBD2. The CDR3 has 10 amino acids. Trimming cost V 10 bases and J 12 bases; bases outside gene matches: 6. Germline V gene data show CDR1 as SGHNT and CDR2 as YYREEE (reference sequence).

Regarding this clone: Other DNA variants within this sample encode the same CDR3. The chain is built from TRBV6-1 and TRBJ2-2; 11 bases map to TRBD2. Germline CDR1 MNHNS, CDR2 SASEGT. The CDR3 consists of 15 residues. The ends lost 2 bases at V and 4 bases at J; junction bases unmatched: 0. The CDR3 here is CASSELAGGTGELFF. CDR3 nucleotide sequence: TGTGCCAGCAGTGAACTAGCGGGGGGCACCGGGGAGCTGTTTTTT.

CDR3 residues: CASAPNGQEETQYF. Here the CDR3 DNA reads TGTGCTAGTGCCCCGAATGGCCAGGAAGAGACCCAGTACTTC. The chain joins TRBV12-5 to TRBJ2-5, with D hard to call. The CDR3 length is 14 residues. From germline, CDR1 is LGHNT and CDR2 FRNRAP. The ends were cut back, 7 bases at V and 3 bases at J, with 15 bases in the middle.

V usage is TRBV9 and J usage is TRBJ2-1, with 7 bases lining up with TRBD2. The CDR3 is made up of 15 amino acids. Germline assignment: CDR1 SGDLS and CDR2 YYNGEE. J was trimmed by 4 bases and V by 5 bases; bases with no gene match: 9. The DNA of the CDR3 is TGTGCCAGCAGACCATCGCGGGGGTTATACAATGAGCAGTTCTTC. Amino acid sequence: CASRPSRGLYNEQFF.

The V gene is TRBV11-2, the J gene TRBJ2-5, with 10 positions matching TRBD1. The CDR3 extends over 15 amino acids. V lost 0 bases to trimming and J lost 6 bases; unmatched junction nucleotides: 4. The V gene's germline CDR1 is SGHAT and CDR2 FQNNGV. The CDR3 nucleotides read TGTGCCAGCAGCTTAGATCGGGGACAGGGGAAGACCCAGTACTTC. This translates into CASSLDRGQGKTQYF.

This chain uses TRBV7-2 with TRBJ1-3; D is uncertain. The germline V gene encodes CDR1 SGHTA and CDR2 FQGNSA. The CDR3 has 14 residues. Trimming removed 7 bases from V and 0 bases from J, with 10 bases in between. The CDR3 coding sequence is TGTGCCAGCAAGGTGGGAGACTCTGGAAACACCATATATTTT. The encoded protein is CASKVGDSGNTIYF.

V is TRBV27 and J is TRBJ2-2; the D gene could be TRBD1 or TRBD2 (6 bases each). Looked up from germline, CDR1 is MNHEY and CDR2 is SMNVEV (reference sequence). This CDR3 is built from 16 residues. V was pared by 6 bases and J by 5 bases, with 19 bases between. The CDR3 loop is CASSHPGASGTGELFF. The DNA for the CDR3 is TGTGCCAGCAGCCACCCGGGGGCGTCGGGGACCGGGGAGCTGTTTTTT.

This clone has just one count. The V call is TRBV2, the J call TRBJ2-1, with 12 bases matching TRBD1. The V segment lost 4 bases and the J segment 10 bases; nucleotides outside the gene matches: 2. Germline CDR1 and CDR2: SNHLY and FYNNEI. This CDR3 spans 13 amino acids. The CDR3 sequence is CASSAGTGGEQFF. CDR3 sequence (DNA): TGTGCCAGCAGTGCGGGGACAGGGGGCGAGCAGTTCTTC.

This rearrangement joins TRBV6-5 to TRBJ1-3; unclear D gene. The CDR3 is made up of 15 amino acids. The germline V and J ends were trimmed by 5 bases and 0 bases, with 11 bases remaining between them. Germline V gene lookup returns CDR1 MNHEY and CDR2 SVGAGI. Written as DNA, the CDR3 is TGTGCCAGCAGTCGACGAGTGGACTCTGGAAACACCATATATTTT. Protein sequence: CASSRRVDSGNTIYF.

This rearrangement joins TRBV5-1 to TRBJ2-1; tentatively, D is TRBD2 (6 bases). Trimming pared 4 bases from V and 0 bases from J, leaving 17 bases between. This CDR3 is built from 17 residues. CDR1 is SGHRS, CDR2 YFSETQ, per germline. The CDR3 spells CASSPDLAVSSYNEQFF. CDR3 DNA: TGCGCCAGCAGCCCCGACTTAGCGGTTAGCTCCTACAATGAGCAGTTCTTC.